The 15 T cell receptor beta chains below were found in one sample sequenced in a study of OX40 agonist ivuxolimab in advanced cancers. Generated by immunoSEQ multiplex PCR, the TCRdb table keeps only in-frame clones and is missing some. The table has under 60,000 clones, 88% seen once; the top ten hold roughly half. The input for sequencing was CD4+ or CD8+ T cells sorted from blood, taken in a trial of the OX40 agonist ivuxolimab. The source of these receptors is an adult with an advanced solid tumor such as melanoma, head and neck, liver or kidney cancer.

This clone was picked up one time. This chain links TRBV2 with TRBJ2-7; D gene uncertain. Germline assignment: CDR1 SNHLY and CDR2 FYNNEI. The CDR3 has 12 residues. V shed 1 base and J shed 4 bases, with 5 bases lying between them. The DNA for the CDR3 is TGTGCCAGCAGTGAAGAGGGATACGAGCAGTACTTC. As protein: CASSEEGYEQYF.

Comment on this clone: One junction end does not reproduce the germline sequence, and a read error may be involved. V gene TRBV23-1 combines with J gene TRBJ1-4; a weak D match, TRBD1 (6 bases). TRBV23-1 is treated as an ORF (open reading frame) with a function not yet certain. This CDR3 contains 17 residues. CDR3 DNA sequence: TGCGCCAGCAGTCCCATCACTGAAGACCGACAGGAGCACCGGCCGCTTTTT. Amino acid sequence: CASSPITEDRQEHRPLF.

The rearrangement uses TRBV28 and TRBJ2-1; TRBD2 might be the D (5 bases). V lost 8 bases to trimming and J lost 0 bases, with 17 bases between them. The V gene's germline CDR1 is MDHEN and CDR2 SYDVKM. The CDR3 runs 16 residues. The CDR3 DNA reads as TGTGCCAGCCCACCCTCGAAAGGAGGCTCCTACAATGAGCAGTTCTTC. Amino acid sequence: CASPPSKGGSYNEQFF.

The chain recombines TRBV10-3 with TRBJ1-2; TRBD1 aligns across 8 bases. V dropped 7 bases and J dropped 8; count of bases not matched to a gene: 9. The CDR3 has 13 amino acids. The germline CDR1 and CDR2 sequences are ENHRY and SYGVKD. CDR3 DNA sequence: TGTGCCATCATGGGGACAGGCTCGGGGGGCTACACCTTC. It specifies CAIMGTGSGGYTF.

The DNA of the CDR3 is TGCGCCAGCAGGTCGACGCAGGCAAATTCACCCCTCCACTTT. It encodes CASRSTQANSPLHF. The J gene is TRBJ1-6, the V gene TRBV10-2; D uncertain. CDR1 WSHSY and CDR2 SAAADI come from the germline V gene. Trimming shortened V by 6 bases and J by 7 bases, and 13 bases separated the two germline ends. This CDR3 has 14 residues.

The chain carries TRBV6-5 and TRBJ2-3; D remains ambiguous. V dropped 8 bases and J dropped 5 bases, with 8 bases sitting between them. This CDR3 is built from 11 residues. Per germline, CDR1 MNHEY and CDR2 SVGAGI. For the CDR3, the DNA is TGTGCCAGCCGTACGGAAGATACGCAGTATTTT. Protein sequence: CASRTEDTQYF.

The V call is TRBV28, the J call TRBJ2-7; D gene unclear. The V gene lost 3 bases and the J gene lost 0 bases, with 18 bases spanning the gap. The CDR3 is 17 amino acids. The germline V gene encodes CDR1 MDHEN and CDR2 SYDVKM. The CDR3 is CASSFGTSAKTSYEQYF. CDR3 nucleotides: TGTGCCAGCAGTTTCGGAACCAGCGCAAAAACCTCCTACGAGCAGTACTTC.

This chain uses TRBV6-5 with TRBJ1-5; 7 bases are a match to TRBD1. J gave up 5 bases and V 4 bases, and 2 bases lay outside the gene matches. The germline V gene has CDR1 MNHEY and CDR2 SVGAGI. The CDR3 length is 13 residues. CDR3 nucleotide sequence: TGTGCCAGCAGTTCCGACAGGGATCAGCCCCAGCATTTT. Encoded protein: CASSSDRDQPQHF.

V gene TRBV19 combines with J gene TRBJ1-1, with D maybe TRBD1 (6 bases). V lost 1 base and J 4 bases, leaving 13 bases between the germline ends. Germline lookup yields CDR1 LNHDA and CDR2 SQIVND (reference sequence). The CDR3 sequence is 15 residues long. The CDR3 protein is CASSIGLGGLTEAFF. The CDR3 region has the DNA TGTGCCAGTAGTATAGGCTTGGGGGGGCTCACTGAAGCTTTCTTT.

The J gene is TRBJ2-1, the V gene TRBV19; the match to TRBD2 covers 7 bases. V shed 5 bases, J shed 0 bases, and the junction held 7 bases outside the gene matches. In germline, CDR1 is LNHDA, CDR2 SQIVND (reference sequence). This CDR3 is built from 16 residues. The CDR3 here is CASSPPSGSSYNEQFF. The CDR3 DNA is TGTGCCAGTAGTCCACCTAGCGGAAGCTCCTACAATGAGCAGTTCTTC.

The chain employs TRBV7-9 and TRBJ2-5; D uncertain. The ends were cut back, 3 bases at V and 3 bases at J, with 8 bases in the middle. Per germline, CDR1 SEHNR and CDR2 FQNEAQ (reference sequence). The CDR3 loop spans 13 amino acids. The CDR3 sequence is CASSLSTEETQYF. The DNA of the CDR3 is TGTGCCAGCAGCTTGTCGACGGAAGAGACCCAGTACTTC.

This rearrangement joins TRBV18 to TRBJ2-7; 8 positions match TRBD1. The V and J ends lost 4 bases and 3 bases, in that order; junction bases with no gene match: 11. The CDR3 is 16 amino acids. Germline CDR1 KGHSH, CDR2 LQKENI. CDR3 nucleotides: TGTGCCAGCTCACGTACGACAGGGGTCGAGGACTACGAGCAGTACTTC. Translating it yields CASSRTTGVEDYEQYF.

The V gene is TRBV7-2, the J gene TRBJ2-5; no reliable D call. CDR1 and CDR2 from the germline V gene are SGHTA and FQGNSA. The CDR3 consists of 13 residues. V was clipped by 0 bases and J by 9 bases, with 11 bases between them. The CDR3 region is CASSLANYDAQYF. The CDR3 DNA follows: TGTGCCAGCAGCTTAGCGAACTACGACGCCCAGTACTTC.

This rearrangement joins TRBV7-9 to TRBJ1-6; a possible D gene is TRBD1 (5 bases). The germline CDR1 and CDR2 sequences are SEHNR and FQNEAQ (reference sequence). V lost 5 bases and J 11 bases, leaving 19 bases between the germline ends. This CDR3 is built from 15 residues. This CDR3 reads CASSPSRGRDAPLHF. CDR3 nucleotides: TGTGCCAGCAGCCCTAGTCGAGGCCGGGACGCACCCCTCCACTTT.

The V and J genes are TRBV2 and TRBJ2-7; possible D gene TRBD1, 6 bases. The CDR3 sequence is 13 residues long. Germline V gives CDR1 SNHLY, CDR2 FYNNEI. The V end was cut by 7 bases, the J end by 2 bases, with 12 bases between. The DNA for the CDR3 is TGTGCCAGCAATTACAGGGCCCCCTACGAGCAGTACTTC. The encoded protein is CASNYRAPYEQYF.